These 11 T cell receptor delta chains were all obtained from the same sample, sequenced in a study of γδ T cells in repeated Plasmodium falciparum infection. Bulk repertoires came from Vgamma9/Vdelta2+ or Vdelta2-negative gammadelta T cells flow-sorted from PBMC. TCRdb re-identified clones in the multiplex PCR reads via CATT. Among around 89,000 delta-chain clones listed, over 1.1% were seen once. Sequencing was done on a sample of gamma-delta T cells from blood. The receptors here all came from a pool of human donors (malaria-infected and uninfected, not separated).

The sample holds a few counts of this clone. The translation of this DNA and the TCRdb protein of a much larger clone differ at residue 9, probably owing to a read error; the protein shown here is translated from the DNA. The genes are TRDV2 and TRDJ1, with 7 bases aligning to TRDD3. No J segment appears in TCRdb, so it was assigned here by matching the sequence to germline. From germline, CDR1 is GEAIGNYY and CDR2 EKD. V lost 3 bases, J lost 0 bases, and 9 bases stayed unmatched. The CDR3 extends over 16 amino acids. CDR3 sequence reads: CACDSLLGKNTDKLIF. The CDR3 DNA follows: TGTGCCTGTGACTCCTTACTGGGGAAAAACACCGATAAACTCATCTTT.

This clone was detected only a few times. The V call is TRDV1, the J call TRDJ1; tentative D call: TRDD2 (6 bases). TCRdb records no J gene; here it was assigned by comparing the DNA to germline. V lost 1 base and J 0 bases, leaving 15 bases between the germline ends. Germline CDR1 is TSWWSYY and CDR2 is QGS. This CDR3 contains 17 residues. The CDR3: CALGEPLPTVYTDKLIF. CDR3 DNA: TGTGCTCTTGGGGAACCCCTTCCGACCGTTTACACCGATAAACTCATCTTT.

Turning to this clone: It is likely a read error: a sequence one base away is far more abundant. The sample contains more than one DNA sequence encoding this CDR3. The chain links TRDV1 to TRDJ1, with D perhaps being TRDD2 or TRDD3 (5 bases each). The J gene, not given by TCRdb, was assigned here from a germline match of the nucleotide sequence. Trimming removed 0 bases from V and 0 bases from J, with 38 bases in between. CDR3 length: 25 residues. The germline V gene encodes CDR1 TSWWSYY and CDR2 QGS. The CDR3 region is CALGELLTALPGVLEVTLYTDKLIF. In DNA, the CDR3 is TGTGCTCTTGGGGAACTGCTGACAGCCCTACCCGGTGTACTGGAGGTCACACTGTACACCGATAAACTCATCTTT.

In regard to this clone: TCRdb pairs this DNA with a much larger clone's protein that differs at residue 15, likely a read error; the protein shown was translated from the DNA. CDR3 in amino acids: CALGDPSPFGRGYTEKLIF. The CDR3, as DNA: TGTGCTCTTGGGGACCCAAGTCCCTTCGGGAGGGGGTACACCGAAAAACTCATCTTT. This sequence joins TRDV1 and TRDJ1; D may match TRDD2 or TRDD3 (5 bases each). CDR1 TSWWSYY and CDR2 QGS come from the germline V gene. This CDR3 is 19 amino acids long.

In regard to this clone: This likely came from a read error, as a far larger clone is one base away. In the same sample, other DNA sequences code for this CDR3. CDR3 region: CALGETRAAYTDKLIF. The CDR3 DNA reads TGTGCTCTTGGGGAAACAAGGGCCGCGTATACCGATAAACTCATCTTT. This chain joins TRDV1 and TRDJ1; no reliable D call. The J gene, absent from TCRdb, was called here by matching the DNA to germline. Trimming left V 2 bases short and J 2 bases short, with 15 bases between. This CDR3 comprises 16 residues. Per germline, CDR1 TSWWSYY and CDR2 QGS.

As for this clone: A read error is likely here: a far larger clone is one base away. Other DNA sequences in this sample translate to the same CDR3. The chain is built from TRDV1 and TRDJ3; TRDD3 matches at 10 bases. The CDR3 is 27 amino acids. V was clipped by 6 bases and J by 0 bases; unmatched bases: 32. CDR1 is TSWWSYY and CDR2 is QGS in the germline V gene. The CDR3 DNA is TGTGCTCTTGGAAGGGCTCCTTTTAATTTTTGGGGGATACACGACAGTCACTCCTCCTGGGACACCCGACAGATGTTTTTC. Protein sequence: CALGRAPFNFWGIHDSHSSWDTRQMFF.

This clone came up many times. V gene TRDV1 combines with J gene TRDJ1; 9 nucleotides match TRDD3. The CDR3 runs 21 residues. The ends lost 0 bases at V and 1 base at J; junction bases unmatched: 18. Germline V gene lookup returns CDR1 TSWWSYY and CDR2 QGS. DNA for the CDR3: TGTGCTCTTGGGGAACTCCGTACTCCAATCCCCTGGGGGATCCCCACCGATAAACTCATCTTT. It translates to CALGELRTPIPWGIPTDKLIF.

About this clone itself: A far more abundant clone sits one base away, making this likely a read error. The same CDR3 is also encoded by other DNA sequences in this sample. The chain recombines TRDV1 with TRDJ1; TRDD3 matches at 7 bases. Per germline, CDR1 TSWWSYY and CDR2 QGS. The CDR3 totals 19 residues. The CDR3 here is CALAFQREGGSWPTDKLIF. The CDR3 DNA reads TGTGCCCTTGCGTTCCAACGAGAAGGGGGATCCTGGCCCACCGATAAACTCATCTTT.

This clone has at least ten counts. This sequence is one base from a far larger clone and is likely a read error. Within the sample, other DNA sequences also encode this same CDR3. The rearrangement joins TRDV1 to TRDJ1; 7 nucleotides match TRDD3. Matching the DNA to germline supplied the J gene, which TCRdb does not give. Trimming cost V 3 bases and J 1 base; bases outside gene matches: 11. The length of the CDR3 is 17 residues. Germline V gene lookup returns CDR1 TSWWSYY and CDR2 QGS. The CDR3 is CALGEELGLRATDKLIF. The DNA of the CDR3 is TGTGCTCTTGGGGAGGAACTGGGGCTTAGGGCCACCGATAAACTCATCTTT.

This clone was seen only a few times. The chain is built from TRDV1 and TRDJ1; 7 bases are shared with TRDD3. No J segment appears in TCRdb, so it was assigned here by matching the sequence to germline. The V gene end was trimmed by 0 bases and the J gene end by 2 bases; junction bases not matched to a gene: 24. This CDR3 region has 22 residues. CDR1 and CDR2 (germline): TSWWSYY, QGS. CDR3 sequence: CALGELRRGDWRTLFGTDKLIF. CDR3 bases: TGTGCTCTTGGGGAACTAAGGCGGGGGGATTGGAGGACCCTTTTTGGGACCGATAAACTCATCTTT.

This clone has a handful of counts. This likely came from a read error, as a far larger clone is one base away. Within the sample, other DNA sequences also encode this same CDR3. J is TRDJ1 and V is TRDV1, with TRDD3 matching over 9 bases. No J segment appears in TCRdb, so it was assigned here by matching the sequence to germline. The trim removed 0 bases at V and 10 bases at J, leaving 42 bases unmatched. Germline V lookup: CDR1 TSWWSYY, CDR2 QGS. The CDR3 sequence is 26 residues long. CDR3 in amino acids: CALGELSWPSLPDLPYWGTVWNGLIF. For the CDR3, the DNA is TGTGCTCTTGGGGAACTGTCCTGGCCTTCTCTCCCAGACCTCCCATACTGGGGGACGGTTTGGAACGGACTCATCTTT.